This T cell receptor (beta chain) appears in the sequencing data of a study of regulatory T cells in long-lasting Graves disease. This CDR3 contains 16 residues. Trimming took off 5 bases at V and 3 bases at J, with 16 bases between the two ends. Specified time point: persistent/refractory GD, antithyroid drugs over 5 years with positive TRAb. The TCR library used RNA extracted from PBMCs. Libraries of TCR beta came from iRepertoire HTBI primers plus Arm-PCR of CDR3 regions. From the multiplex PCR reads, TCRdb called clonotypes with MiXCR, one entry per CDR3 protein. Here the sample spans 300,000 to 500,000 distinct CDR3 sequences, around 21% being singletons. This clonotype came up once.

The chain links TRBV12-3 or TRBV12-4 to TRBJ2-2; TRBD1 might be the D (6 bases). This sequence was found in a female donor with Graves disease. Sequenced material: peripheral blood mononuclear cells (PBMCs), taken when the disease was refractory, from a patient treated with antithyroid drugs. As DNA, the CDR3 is TGTGCCAGCAGTCCAAATCCGGGACACTACACCGGGGAGCTGTTTTTT. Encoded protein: CASSPNPGHYTGELFF.